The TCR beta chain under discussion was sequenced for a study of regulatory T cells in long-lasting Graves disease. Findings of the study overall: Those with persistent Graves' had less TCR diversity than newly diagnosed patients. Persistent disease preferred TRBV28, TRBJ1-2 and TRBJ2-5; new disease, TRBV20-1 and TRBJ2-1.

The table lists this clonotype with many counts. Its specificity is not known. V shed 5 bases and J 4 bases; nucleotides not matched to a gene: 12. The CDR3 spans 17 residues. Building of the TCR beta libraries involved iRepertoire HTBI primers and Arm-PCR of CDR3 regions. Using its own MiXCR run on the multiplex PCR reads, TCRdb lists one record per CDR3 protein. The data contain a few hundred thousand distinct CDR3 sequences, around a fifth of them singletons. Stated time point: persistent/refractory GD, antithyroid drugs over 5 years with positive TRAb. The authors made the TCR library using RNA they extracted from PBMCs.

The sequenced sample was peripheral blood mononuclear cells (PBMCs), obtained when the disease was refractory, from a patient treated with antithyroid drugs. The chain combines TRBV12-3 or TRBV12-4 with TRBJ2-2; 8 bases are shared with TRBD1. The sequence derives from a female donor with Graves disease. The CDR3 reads CASSVPPGQVFTGELFF. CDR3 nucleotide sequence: TGTGCCAGCAGTGTTCCCCCGGGACAGGTTTTCACCGGGGAGCTGTTTTTT.